A selection of T cell receptor beta chains follows, all from one sample in a study of CD8 T cells in ankylosing spondylitis. TCRdb redid the calling of the 5' RACE reads with MiXCR, one entry per CDR3 protein. Of 330,000 or so distinct CDR3 sequences in the sample, 7% to 9% are singletons; the top ten hold approximately 14%. The sequenced material came from blood, either unsorted or a sorted T cell fraction (not recorded which). The origin of the receptors is a male donor with ankylosing spondylitis. Both conserved end residues are part of each CDR3. The D gene is left open where the match is weak. Not all rows give a size; the values are once, few, many and, for expanded clones, a class.

V	size	D	J	DNA	CDR3
TRBV21-1	many	NA	TRBJ2-5	TGTGCCAGCACCCCGAGACAGGGAGTCGTGACCCAGTACTTC	CASTPRQGVVTQYF
TRBV25-1	many	NA	TRBJ1-2	TGTGCCAGCAGTGAATTGTCGGGGGTGTCGGAGTATGGCTACACCTTC	CASSELSGVSEYGYTF
TRBV12-3/TRBV12-4	few	NA	TRBJ2-5	TGTGCCAGCAGTTTGATGTCCACGGGGGAGACCCAGTACTTC	CASSLMSTGETQYF
TRBV29-1	many	TRBD2	TRBJ2-1	TGCAGCGCGGGACTAGGAAGGGGGGCCTACAATGAGCAGTTCTTC	CSAGLGRGAYNEQFF
TRBV12-3/TRBV12-4	few	NA	TRBJ2-1	TGTGCCAGCAGCAACGGCCAGTACAATGAGCAGTTCTTC	CASSNGQYNEQFF
TRBV24-1	few	TRBD1	TRBJ1-5	TGTGCCACCAGAGAAGGGGGCCATCAGCCCCAGCATTTT	CATREGGHQPQHF
TRBV3-1	NA	NA	TRBJ2-6	TGTGCCAGCAGCCAAGACATCTCTGGGGCCAACGTCCTGACTTTC	CASSQDISGANVLTF
TRBV5-5	NA	NA	TRBJ1-1	TGTGCCAGCAGCTCAACGGCGGATAACACTGAAGCTTTCTTT	CASSSTADNTEAFF
TRBV5-4	few	TRBD2	TRBJ2-1	TGTGCCAGCAGCTTACGGACTAGCCGGCCGGAGCAGTTCTTC	CASSLRTSRPEQFF
TRBV12-1	many	NA	TRBJ1-5	TGTGCCAGCAGCTTTGCGGTGGTCTCCAATAGCAATCAGCCCCAGCATTTT	CASSFAVVSNSNQPQHF
TRBV7-9	few	TRBD1	TRBJ1-2	TGTGCCAGCAGCCGCCCGGGACAGGGAGATGGCTACACCTTC	CASSRPGQGDGYTF
TRBV4-1	many	TRBD2	TRBJ2-1	TGCGCCAGCAGACCCGCTAGCGGGAGGGCCAACAATGAGCAGTTCTTC	CASRPASGRANNEQFF
TRBV12-3/TRBV12-4	few	NA	TRBJ2-5	TGTGCCAGCAGTTTAGCGCACTCTGAGACCCAGTACTTC	CASSLAHSETQYF
TRBV20-1	NA	NA	TRBJ2-3	TGCAGTGCGAGGACTGGCGGCACAGATACGCAGTATTTT	CSARTGGTDTQYF
TRBV20-1	few	NA	TRBJ1-5	TGCAGTGCAAGGAGGCCATCCTATCCCGATCAGCCCCAGCATTTT	CSARRPSYPDQPQHF
TRBV4-1	many	TRBD2	TRBJ2-5	TGCGCCAGCAGCCGTCCCGGACTAGCGGGACAAGAGACCCAGTACTTC	CASSRPGLAGQETQYF
TRBV19	NA	NA	TRBJ2-7	TGTGCCAGTAGTACCCAAACATCGACCTACGAGCAGTACTTC	CASSTQTSTYEQYF
TRBV16	few	NA	TRBJ2-1	TGTGCCAGCAGCCAAACCACAGGGGGGGGTCGTGGTGAGCAGTTCTTC	CASSQTTGGGRGEQFF
TRBV7-3	NA	TRBD2	TRBJ2-2	TGTGCCAGCAGCTACGGACTAGGAATCGGGGAGCTGTTTTTT	CASSYGLGIGELFF
TRBV5-1	few	NA	TRBJ2-1	TGCGCCAGCAGCAAGCACCGGGACAATGAGCAGTTCTTC	CASSKHRDNEQFF
TRBV7-2	NA	NA	TRBJ2-1	TGTGCCAGCAGCGCACCGATTGTGGCCTACAATGAGCAGTTCTTC	CASSAPIVAYNEQFF
TRBV6-1	NA	TRBD2	TRBJ2-1	TGTGCCAGCAGTAGGACCTTAGCGGGACGGAGCTCCTACAATGAGCAGTTCTTC	CASSRTLAGRSSYNEQFF
TRBV5-1	NA	NA	TRBJ2-2	TGCGCCAGCAGCTTGGGACAGGACGCGAACACCGGGGAGCTGTTTTTT	CASSLGQDANTGELFF
TRBV24-1	many	NA	TRBJ2-1	TGTGCCACCAGTGATTTCACCCAGGGGAGGGTCTACAATGAGCAGTTCTTC	CATSDFTQGRVYNEQFF
TRBV14	few	TRBD2	TRBJ2-4	TGTGCCAGCAGCCAAGGGGGCGGGAGGCTCGTCGACGACATTCAGTACTTC	CASSQGGGRLVDDIQYF
TRBV5-1	NA	NA	TRBJ2-2	TGCGCCAGCAGCTCAGGGGCCACCGGGGAGCTGTTTTTT	CASSSGATGELFF
TRBV6-2/TRBV6-3	many	NA	TRBJ2-1	TGTGCCAGCAGTTTCGCGGGACGCGAGCAGTTCTTC	CASSFAGREQFF
TRBV20-1	NA	NA	TRBJ1-2	TGCAGTGTCTACGGGGGTAGTCTGGACTATGGCTACGCCTTC	CSVYGGSLDYGYAF
TRBV13	NA	TRBD2	TRBJ2-7	TGTGCCAGCAGCCCAGCGGGAGAGGGGCTCGAGCAGTACTTC	CASSPAGEGLEQYF
TRBV10-2	many	NA	TRBJ2-2	TGCGCCAGCAGTGAGTTCCCTCCTTATAACACCGGGGAGCTGTTTTTT	CASSEFPPYNTGELFF
TRBV27	once	NA	TRBJ2-2	TGTGCCAGCAGGGGACCCCACACCGGGGAGCTGTTTTTT	CASRGPHTGELFF
TRBV5-1	few	NA	TRBJ1-2	TGCGCCAGCAGCTTGGAACTCGGTATTGGCTACACCTTC	CASSLELGIGYTF
TRBV25-1	many	TRBD1	TRBJ2-1	TGTGCCAGCAGTAGGACAGGGCTTTTGTTCTTC	CASSRTGLLFF
TRBV20-1	few	NA	TRBJ2-7	TGCAGTGCTAGAGATCCCCGCCCTGGGACTCTCTTTCCATACGAGCAGTACTTC	CSARDPRPGTLFPYEQYF
TRBV12-3/TRBV12-4	NA	NA	TRBJ2-3	TGTGCCAGCAGTTTATGGGGGACCTACACAGATACGCAGTATTTT	CASSLWGTYTDTQYF
TRBV6-1	few	NA	TRBJ2-5	TGTGCCAGCAGTACCCATGGCAGACTTCAAGAGACCCAGTACTTC	CASSTHGRLQETQYF
TRBV12-3/TRBV12-4	few	NA	TRBJ1-1	TGTGCCAGCAGTTTATATGGGGACAACACTGAAGCTTTCTTT	CASSLYGDNTEAFF
TRBV2	NA	TRBD1	TRBJ2-3	TGTGCCAGCAATGCCGGGAGACAGGGGGCTCGCGATACGCAGTATTTT	CASNAGRQGARDTQYF
TRBV21-1	few	NA	TRBJ1-5	TGTGCCAGCAGCAGTAGAAGGATAGCTAGCAATCAGCCCCAGCATTTT	CASSSRRIASNQPQHF
TRBV20-1	NA	NA	TRBJ2-5	TGCAGTGCTAGAGGACTCCAAAGAGGGGGGGGAGAGACCCAGTACTTC	CSARGLQRGGGETQYF
TRBV5-1	few	TRBD1	TRBJ1-1	TGCGCCAGCAGACCTGGACAGGACCCTCTGAATGAAGCTTTCTTT	CASRPGQDPLNEAFF
TRBV28	many	TRBD2	TRBJ2-1	TGTGCCAGCACTCTCGGGCTAGCGGGAGGCCAGAATGAGCAGTTCTTC	CASTLGLAGGQNEQFF
TRBV5-1	NA	TRBD2	TRBJ2-1	TGCGCCAGCAGCTTTAGGGTAGCGGGAGGGCCCGGTGAGCAGTTCTTC	CASSFRVAGGPGEQFF
TRBV7-2	NA	NA	TRBJ2-6	TGTGCCAGCAGCGCTACAGGTGTGGCCGGGGCCAACGTCCTGACTTTC	CASSATGVAGANVLTF